The source of this T cell receptor beta chain is a study of blood T cell repertoires in COVID-19. Turning to the study itself: Sites across the United States, Italy and Spain contributed samples from acute and convalescent COVID-19. The cDNA or gDNA used as material had been derived from T cells, B-cell-depleted T cells, or PBMCs.

CDR1 is SGHVS and CDR2 is FQNEAQ in the germline V gene. The junction had 4 bases not matched to a gene; V was cut back by 5 bases and J by 6 bases. This CDR3 comprises 14 residues. Source study methods: Amplification from reference gene primers served as the basis for estimated nucleated cell counts. TCRdb's copy holds only in-frame clones and misses some; the assay was immunoSEQ multiplex PCR. For V, J and clone size, that table is used; D and trimming come from the DNA. The data contain 150,000 to 180,000 clones, roughly four fifths of them singletons. The TCR originated in a man older than 75 with acute or convalescent COVID-19. The rearrangement uses TRBV7-8 and TRBJ2-2, with 9 bases aligning to TRBD1. Sequenced sample: peripheral blood. The CDR3 nucleotides read TGTGCCAGCAGCCCACGGACAGGGGCCGGGGAGCTGTTTTTT. This sequence encodes CASSPRTGAGELFF.